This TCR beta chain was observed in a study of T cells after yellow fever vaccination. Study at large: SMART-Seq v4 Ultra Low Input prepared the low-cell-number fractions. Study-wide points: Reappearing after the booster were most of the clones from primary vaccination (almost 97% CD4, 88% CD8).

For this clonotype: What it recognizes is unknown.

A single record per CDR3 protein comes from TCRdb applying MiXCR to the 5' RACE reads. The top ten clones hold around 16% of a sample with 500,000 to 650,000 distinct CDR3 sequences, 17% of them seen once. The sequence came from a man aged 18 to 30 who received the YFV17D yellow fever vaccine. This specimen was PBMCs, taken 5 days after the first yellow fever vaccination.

This chain's CDR3 is CASSPKSRQGSEQYF. CDR3 nucleotides: TGTGCCAGCAGCCCCAAGTCTCGGCAGGGAAGCGAGCAGTACTTC. The rearrangement links TRBV7-2 to TRBJ2-7; a possible D gene is TRBD1 (5 bases). CDR3 size: 15 residues. Germline values: CDR1 SGHTA, CDR2 FQGNSA. The V end lost 5 bases, the J end lost 6 bases, and 20 bases lay between the germline ends.